This TCR beta chain derives from a study of early T cells in non-severe SARS-CoV-2 infection. Study-level information: The sequenced material was bulk RNA from unsorted whole blood, and its chains were unpaired.

This clonotype was observed a handful of times. CDR3 size: 14 residues. J lost 3 bases, V lost 7 bases, and 10 bases had no gene match. The germline gives CDR1 DFQATT, CDR2 SNEGSKA (reference sequence). Researchers attached unique molecular identifiers to individual cDNA molecules. Via MiXCR, TCRdb re-called the 5' RACE reads, giving one row per CDR3 protein. The table records tens of thousands of distinct CDR3 sequences, roughly 15% of them present only once. The material sequenced was whole blood, taken at baseline. The chain combines TRBV20-1 with TRBJ2-7; TRBD1 matches at 9 bases. This TCR came from an adult who was a healthcare worker with PCR-confirmed SARS-CoV-2 infection or an uninfected control (not recorded which). The CDR3 protein is CSGGAGQGLYEQYF. CDR3 DNA sequence: TGCAGTGGGGGGGCAGGACAGGGGCTCTACGAGCAGTACTTC.